This T cell receptor beta chain is from a study of T cell repertoires in cytomegalovirus infection. Overall study: Used in the study were CMV epitopes, some recently identified and HLA-C-restricted, others well-studied and HLA-B-restricted. A matching HLA type, together with CMV infection, was signaled by public TCR beta signatures.

This clonotype has more than one count but fewer than ten. What it recognizes is unknown. The CDR3 totals 11 residues. Trimming cost V 10 bases and J 10 bases, with 14 bases left between them. Germline CDR1 and CDR2: LNHDA and SQIVND (reference sequence). Study-wide results and caveats: HLA-C-restricted CMV-specific TCR beta clonotypes were dominant in the ex vivo response. Cumulative public TCR beta family frequency identified CMV carriers with the relevant HLA.

A single record per CDR3 protein comes from TCRdb applying MiXCR to the reads. The sample carries roughly 310,000 distinct CDR3 sequences, 25% to 35% recorded once. The sample here was cultured PBMCs, taken from culture after CMV antigen stimulation. The receptor was isolated from a human donor in good health (CMV status not recorded). Some clones in this sample may be carry-over from other donors' samples. J is TRBJ2-1 and V is TRBV19, with D unresolved. The CDR3 DNA follows: TGTGCCACTCAATCCCTCTTGGAGCAGTTCTTC. Protein sequence: CATQSLLEQFF.